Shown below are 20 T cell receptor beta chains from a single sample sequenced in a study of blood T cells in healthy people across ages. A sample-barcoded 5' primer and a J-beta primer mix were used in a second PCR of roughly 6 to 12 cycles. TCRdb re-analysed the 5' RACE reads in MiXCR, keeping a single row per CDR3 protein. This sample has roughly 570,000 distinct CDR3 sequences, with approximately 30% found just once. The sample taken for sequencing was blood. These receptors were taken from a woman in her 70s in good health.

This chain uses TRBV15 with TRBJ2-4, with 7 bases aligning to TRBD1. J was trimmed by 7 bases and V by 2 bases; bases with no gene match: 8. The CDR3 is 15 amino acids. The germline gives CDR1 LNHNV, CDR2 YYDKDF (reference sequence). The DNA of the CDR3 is TGTGCCACCAGCAGACGGGACAGACGTTCGAACATTCAGTACTTC. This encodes CATSRRDRRSNIQYF.

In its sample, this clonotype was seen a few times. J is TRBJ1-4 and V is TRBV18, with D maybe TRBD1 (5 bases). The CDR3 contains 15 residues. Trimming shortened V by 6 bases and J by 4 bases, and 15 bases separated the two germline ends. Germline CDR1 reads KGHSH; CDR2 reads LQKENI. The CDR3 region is CASSVGTADNEKLFF. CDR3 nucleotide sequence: TGTGCCAGCTCCGTCGGGACCGCCGATAATGAAAAACTGTTTTTT.

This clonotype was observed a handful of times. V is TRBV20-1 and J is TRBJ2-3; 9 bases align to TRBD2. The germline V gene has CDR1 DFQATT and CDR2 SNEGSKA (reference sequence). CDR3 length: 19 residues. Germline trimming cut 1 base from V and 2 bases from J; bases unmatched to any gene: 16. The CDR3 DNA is TGCAGTGCTAGAGGCCGGTCAAGAGGGAGCGGGGGGAACACAGATACGCAGTATTTT. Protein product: CSARGRSRGSGGNTDTQYF.

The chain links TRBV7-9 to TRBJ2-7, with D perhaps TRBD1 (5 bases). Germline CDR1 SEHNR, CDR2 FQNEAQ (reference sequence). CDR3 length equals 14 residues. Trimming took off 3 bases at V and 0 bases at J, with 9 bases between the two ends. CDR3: CASSFDRRSYEQYF. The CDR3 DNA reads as TGTGCCAGCAGCTTTGACAGACGCTCCTACGAGCAGTACTTC. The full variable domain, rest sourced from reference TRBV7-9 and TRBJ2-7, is DTGVSQNPRHKITKRGQNVTFRCDPISEHNRLYWYRQTLGQGPEFLTYFQNEAQLEKSRLLSDRFSAERPKGSFSTLEIQRTEQGDSAMYLCASSFDRRSYEQYFGPGTRLTVT.

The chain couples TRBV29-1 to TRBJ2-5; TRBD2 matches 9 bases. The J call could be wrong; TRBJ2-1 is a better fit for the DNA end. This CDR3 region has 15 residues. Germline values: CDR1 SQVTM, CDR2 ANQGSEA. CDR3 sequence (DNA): TGCAGCGTCAAAGCGGGGGGACTTATAGGGAATGAGCAGTTCTTC. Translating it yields CSVKAGGLIGNEQFF.

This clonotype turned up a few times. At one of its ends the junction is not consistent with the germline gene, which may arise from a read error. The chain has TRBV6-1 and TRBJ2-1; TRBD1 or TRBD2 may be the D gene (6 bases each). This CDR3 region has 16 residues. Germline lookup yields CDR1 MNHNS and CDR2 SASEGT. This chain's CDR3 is CAGSPTGGNPYNEQFF. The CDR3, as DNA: TGTGCCGGCAGTCCGACAGGCGGGAATCCTTACAATGAGCAGTTCTTC.

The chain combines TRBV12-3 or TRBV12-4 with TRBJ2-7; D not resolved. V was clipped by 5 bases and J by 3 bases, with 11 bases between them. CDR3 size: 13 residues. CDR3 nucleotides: TGTGCCAGCAGTATCCCGGGCCTCTACGAGCAGTACTTC. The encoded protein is CASSIPGLYEQYF.

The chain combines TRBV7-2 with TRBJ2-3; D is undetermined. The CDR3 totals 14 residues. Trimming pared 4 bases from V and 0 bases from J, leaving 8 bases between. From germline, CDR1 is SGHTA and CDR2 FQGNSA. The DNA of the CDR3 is TGTGCCAGCAGCTCCCGGCCTAGCACAGATACGCAGTATTTT. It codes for CASSSRPSTDTQYF. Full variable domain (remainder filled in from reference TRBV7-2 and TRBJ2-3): GAGVSQSPSNKVTEKGKDVELRCDPISGHTALYWYRQSLGQGLEFLIYFQGNSAPDKSGLPSDRFSAERTGGSVSTLTIQRTQQEDSAVYLCASSSRPSTDTQYFGPGTRLTVL.

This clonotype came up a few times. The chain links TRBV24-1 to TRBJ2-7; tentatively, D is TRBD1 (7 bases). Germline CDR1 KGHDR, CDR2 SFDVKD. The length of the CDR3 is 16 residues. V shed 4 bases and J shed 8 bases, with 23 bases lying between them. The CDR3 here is CATSESQGRSFLQQYF. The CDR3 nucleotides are TGTGCCACCAGTGAGTCACAGGGGAGGTCCTTCCTTCAGCAGTACTTC.

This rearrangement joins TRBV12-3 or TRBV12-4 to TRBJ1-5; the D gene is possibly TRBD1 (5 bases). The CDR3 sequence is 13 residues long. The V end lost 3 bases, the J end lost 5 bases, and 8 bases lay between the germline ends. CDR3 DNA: TGTGCCAGCAGTTTTGGGGCCTATCAGCCCCAGCATTTT. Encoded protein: CASSFGAYQPQHF.

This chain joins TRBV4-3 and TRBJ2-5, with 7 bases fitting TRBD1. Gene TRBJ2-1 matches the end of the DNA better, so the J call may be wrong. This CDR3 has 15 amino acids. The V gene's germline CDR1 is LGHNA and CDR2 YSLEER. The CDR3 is CASSQERGGRDEQFF. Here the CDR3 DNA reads TGCGCCAGCAGCCAAGAGCGAGGGGGCCGGGATGAGCAGTTCTTC.

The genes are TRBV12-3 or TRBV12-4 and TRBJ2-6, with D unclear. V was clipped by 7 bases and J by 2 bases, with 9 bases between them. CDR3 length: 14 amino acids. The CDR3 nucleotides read TGTGCCAGCACCTGGAATACTGGGGCCAACGTCCTGACTTTC. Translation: CASTWNTGANVLTF.

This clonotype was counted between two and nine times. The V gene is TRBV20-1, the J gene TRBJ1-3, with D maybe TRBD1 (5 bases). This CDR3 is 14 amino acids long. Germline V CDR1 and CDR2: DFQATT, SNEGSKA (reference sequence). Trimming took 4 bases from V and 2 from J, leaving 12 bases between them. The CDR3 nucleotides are TGCAGTGCTACCCTCCCAGGGACTGGAAACACCATATATTTT. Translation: CSATLPGTGNTIYF.

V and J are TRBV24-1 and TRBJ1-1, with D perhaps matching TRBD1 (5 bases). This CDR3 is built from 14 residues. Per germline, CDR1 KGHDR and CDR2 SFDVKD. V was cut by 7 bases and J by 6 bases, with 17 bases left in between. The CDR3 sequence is CATRGGQGRAEAFF. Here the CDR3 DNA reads TGTGCCACCAGGGGCGGGCAGGGAAGGGCTGAAGCTTTCTTT.

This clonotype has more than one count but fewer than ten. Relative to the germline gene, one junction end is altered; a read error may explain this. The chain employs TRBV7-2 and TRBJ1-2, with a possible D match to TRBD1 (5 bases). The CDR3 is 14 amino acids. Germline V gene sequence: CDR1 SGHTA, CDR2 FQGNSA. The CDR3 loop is CASSLNGGDYGYAF. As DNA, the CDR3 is TGTGCCAGCAGCTTAAACGGAGGGGACTATGGCTACGCCTTC.

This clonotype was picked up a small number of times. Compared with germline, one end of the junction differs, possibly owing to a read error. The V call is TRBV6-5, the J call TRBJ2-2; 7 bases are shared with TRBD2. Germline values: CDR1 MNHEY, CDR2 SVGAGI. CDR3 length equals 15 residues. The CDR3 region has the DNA TGTACCAGTAGACCCCCGGGGAGGGTTACCGGGGAGCTGTTTTTT. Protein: CTSRPPGRVTGELFF.

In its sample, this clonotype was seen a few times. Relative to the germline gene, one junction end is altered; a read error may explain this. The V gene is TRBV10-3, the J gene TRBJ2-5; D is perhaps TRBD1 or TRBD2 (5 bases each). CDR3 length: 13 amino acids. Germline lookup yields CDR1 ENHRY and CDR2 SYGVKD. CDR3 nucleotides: TGTGCCATCGTGAGGGACCACCAAGGGACCCAGTACTTC. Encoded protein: CAIVRDHQGTQYF.

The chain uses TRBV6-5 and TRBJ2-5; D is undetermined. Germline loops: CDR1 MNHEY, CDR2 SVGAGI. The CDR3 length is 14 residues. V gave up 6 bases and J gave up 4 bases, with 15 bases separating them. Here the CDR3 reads CASSEHRATETQYF. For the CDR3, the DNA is TGTGCCAGCAGCGAACATAGGGCGACAGAGACCCAGTACTTC.

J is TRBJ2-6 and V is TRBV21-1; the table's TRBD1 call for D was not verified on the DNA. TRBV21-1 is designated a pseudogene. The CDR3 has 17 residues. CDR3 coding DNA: TGTGCCAACAGCAGAGGGACAGGAGACTCTGGGGCCAACGTCCTGACTTTC. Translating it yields CANSRGTGDSGANVLTF.

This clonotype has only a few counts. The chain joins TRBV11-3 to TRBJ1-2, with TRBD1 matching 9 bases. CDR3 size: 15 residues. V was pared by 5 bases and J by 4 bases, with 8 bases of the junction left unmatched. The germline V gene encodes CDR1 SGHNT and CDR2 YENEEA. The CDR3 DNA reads TGTGCCAGCAGCATGAGGACAGGGGAGGGCTATGGCTACACCTTC. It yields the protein CASSMRTGEGYGYTF.